This note documents a single T cell receptor (beta chain) sequence. The data stem from a study of blood T cell repertoires in COVID-19. Looking at the study overall: COVID-19 samples collected from the United States, Italy and Spain covered acute and convalescent phases. From T cells, B-cell-depleted T cells, or PBMCs came the material, which was cDNA or gDNA.

Study processing details: Amplification of reference gene primers provided the estimated nucleated cell counts. TCRdb's copy holds only in-frame clones and misses some; the assay was immunoSEQ multiplex PCR. Clone size and the V and J calls come from that table; the DNA yielded D and trimming. The sample gives under 30,000 clones, 89% of which show up once; 3.5% is in the top ten. The V end was cut by 3 bases, the J end by 4 bases, with 9 bases between. Germline lookup yields CDR1 LNHDA and CDR2 SQIVND (reference sequence). This CDR3 region has 13 residues. This clonotype was obtained from a human donor in a cohort sampled during active COVID-19. Sequencing was carried out using peripheral blood. This chain links TRBV19 with TRBJ1-1, with D possibly being TRBD1 (6 bases). In nucleotides, the CDR3 is TGTGCCAGTAGTATGGGAGGGGGCACTGAAGCTTTCTTT. Amino acid sequence: CASSMGGGTEAFF.